The next 9 T cell receptor beta chains were all read from a single sample in a study of T cell responses to AZD1222 COVID-19 vaccine. Using immunoSEQ multiplex PCR, the repertoire was profiled, and TCRdb retains in-frame clones only, with some absent. The table records fewer than 200,000 clones, around nine tenths of them present only once. This material consisted of peripheral blood, taken 28 days after the second dose of the MenACWY control vaccine. The receptors come from an adult who received the MenACWY meningococcal vaccine as a control.

This chain links TRBV6-2 or TRBV6-3 with TRBJ2-1, with a weak D call TRBD2 (5 bases). Germline-derived CDR1 and CDR2 are MNHEY and SVGEGT. The V and J ends lost 0 bases and 2 bases respectively, with 11 bases between them. The CDR3 has 16 residues. CDR3 region: CASSYSPGTPYNEQFF. The CDR3 nucleotides are TGTGCCAGCAGTTACTCGCCGGGAACCCCCTACAATGAGCAGTTCTTC.

The gene calls are TRBV7-8 and TRBJ1-4; D remains unclear. Trimming shortened V by 5 bases and J by 5 bases, and 12 bases separated the two germline ends. The CDR3 consists of 14 residues. Germline V gives CDR1 SGHVS, CDR2 FQNEAQ. The CDR3 sequence is CASSRTPRNEKLFF. CDR3 nucleotide sequence: TGTGCCAGCAGCCGCACCCCTAGAAATGAAAAACTGTTTTTT.

The V gene is TRBV3-1 (or the pseudogene TRBV3-2), the J gene TRBJ1-1; TRBD1 aligns across 7 bases. V lost 2 bases and J lost 6; bases outside the gene matches: 0. The CDR3 length is 12 residues. The V gene's germline CDR1 is LGHDT and CDR2 YNNKEL (reference sequence). CDR3 DNA sequence: TGTGCCAGCAGCCAAACAGGGGCTGAAGCTTTCTTT. Translation: CASSQTGAEAFF.

The genes are TRBV5-1 and TRBJ1-4; D unresolved. V lost 4 bases, J lost 3 bases, and 13 bases lay in between. Germline CDR1 is SGHRS and CDR2 is YFSETQ. CDR3 size: 15 residues. The CDR3 coding sequence is TGCGCCAGCAGCACTGGGAACAGAGCTAATGAAAAACTGTTTTTT. Translation: CASSTGNRANEKLFF. The variable domain in full, with the rest retrieved from reference TRBV5-1 and TRBJ1-4, is KAGVTQTPRYLIKTRGQQVTLSCSPISGHRSVSWYQQTPGQGLQFLFEYFSETQRNKGNFPGRFSGRQFSNSRSEMNVSTLELGDSALYLCASSTGNRANEKLFFGSGTQLSVL.

In this sample, this clone turned up a few times. The chain joins TRBV28 to TRBJ1-3; no reliable D call. CDR1 and CDR2 from the germline V gene are MDHEN and SYDVKM. The CDR3 runs to 13 residues. The V gene lost 5 bases and the J gene lost 3 bases, with 8 bases spanning the gap. The CDR3 protein is CASSPYNGNTIYF. CDR3 in DNA: TGTGCCAGCAGTCCATATAATGGAAACACCATATATTTT.

A single count supports this clone. CDR3 coding DNA: TGTGCCAGCAGTCCCGGACGGTACTACGAGCAGTACTTC. The encoded protein is CASSPGRYYEQYF. The gene calls are TRBV2 and TRBJ2-7; D not resolved. CDR1 is SNHLY and CDR2 is FYNNEI in the germline V gene. There are 13 residues in the CDR3. The V end lost 5 bases, the J end lost 3 bases, and 11 bases lay between the germline ends.

The chain couples TRBV11-2 to TRBJ2-7, with D unresolved. From germline, CDR1 is SGHAT and CDR2 FQNNGV. V was trimmed by 3 bases and J by 0 bases, leaving 15 bases between them. This CDR3 spans 16 amino acids. The CDR3 spells CASSFGRLSRSYEQYF. The CDR3 DNA follows: TGTGCCAGCAGCTTCGGACGGCTCTCCCGCTCCTACGAGCAGTACTTC.

This chain links TRBV7-3 with TRBJ2-5; possibly TRBD2 for D (6 bases). This CDR3 contains 15 residues. V lost 5 bases and J lost 4, with 17 bases in between. Germline V gene sequence: CDR1 SGHTA, CDR2 FQGTGA. The CDR3 sequence is CASSPGVSALETQYF. As DNA, the CDR3 is TGTGCCAGCAGCCCGGGAGTGTCGGCGTTAGAGACCCAGTACTTC. Full variable domain (remainder filled in from reference TRBV7-3 and TRBJ2-5): GAGVSQTPSNKVTEKGKYVELRCDPISGHTALYWYRQSLGQGPEFLIYFQGTGAADDSGLPNDRFFAVRPEGSVSTLKIQRTERGDSAVYLCASSPGVSALETQYFGPGTRLLVL.

The rearrangement joins TRBV28 to TRBJ1-4; D not certain. This CDR3 region has 16 residues. The V end lost 5 bases, the J end lost 0 bases, and 13 bases lay between the germline ends. Germline lookup yields CDR1 MDHEN and CDR2 SYDVKM. For the CDR3, the DNA is TGTGCCAGCAGTCGCGGGGAGGGCACAACTAATGAAAAACTGTTTTTT. This codes for CASSRGEGTTNEKLFF.